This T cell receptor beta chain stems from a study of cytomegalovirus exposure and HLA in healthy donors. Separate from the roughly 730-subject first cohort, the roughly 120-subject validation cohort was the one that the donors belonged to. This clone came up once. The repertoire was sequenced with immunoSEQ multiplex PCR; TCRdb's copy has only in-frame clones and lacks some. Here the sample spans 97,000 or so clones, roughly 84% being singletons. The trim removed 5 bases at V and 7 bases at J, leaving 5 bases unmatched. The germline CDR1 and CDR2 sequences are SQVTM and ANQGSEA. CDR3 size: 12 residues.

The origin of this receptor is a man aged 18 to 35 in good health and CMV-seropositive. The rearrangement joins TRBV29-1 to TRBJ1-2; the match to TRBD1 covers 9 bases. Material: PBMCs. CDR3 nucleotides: TGCAGCGTTTTACAGGGGGCGATTGGCTACACCTTC. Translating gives CSVLQGAIGYTF.